The T cell receptor (beta chain) described here comes from a study of cytomegalovirus exposure and HLA in healthy donors (dated by TCRdb to 2016 to 2017). For the wider study: The roughly 700 repertoires of the first cohort and the 110 or so validation repertoires were produced on the same platform, according to a later analysis. The study aimed to test whether signatures of past pathogen exposure could be identified by cataloging public T cell receptors. Besides the first cohort of around 700 subjects, a separate validation cohort made up of 95 to 150 different subjects was used. To predict cytomegalovirus infection status, the study brought together high-throughput TCR immunosequencing, statistical association of individual TCRs with disease status, and machine learning. The research as a whole found: Most TCR sequences were observed very rarely across donors, whereas some public TCRs were present in many individuals. According to the authors, the approach could potentially be generalized to other disease states and immunological phenotypes. In vitro tests confirmed that three of the cytomegalovirus-associated TCR beta chains recognize cytomegalovirus antigens. The classifier was reported to diagnose cytomegalovirus status with high specificity and sensitivity in both the original and validation cohorts. Of the cluster scores, roughly 95% were above 0 in a later analysis, which found that TCRs clustered in the first cohort also tended to co-occur in the 95 to 150 validation repertoires. A total of roughly 160 TCR beta chains were listed by the study as associated with cytomegalovirus. A later analysis lacked HLA typing for the validation cohort, so it scored co-occurrence in that cohort across all 110 or so repertoires.

The germline V gene yields MDHEN for CDR1 and SYDVKM for CDR2. The germline V and J ends show losses of 8 bases and 7 bases respectively, and no gene match explains 12 bases of the junction. The CDR3 spans 15 residues, from the cysteine through the phenylalanine. The DNA shown is the 45-base CDR3, in frame from base 1. The donors belonged to the validation cohort of 120 subjects, which was separate from the roughly 670-subject first cohort. Library preparation employed the immunoSEQ multiplex PCR assay. Turning to the authors' computational methods: A statistical classification framework was built for diagnosing cytomegalovirus status from the catalog of TCR beta chain sequences. TCRdb carries this immuneACCESS record with in-frame sequences only. Its versions omit some clonotypes, under half of them owing to an unresolved V gene in the studies checked, with the rest unexplained. The V and J calls and clone size were taken over from that table, and D and trimming were inferred from the DNA. Within this sample are about 130,000 clones, with around nine tenths of them counted one time only. Of the sample, 2% is held by the ten largest clones.

As regards this clone: The antigen it binds to is not known. No qualities accompany the bases; no much larger clone lies one base away.

This TCR was sampled from a woman under 30 in good health and CMV-seronegative. Sequenced material: PBMCs. Recombination linked TRBV28 to TRBJ1-4; 8 junctional bases match TRBD1. The sequenced DNA is TGTGCCAGCGGGTTGGACAGGGAGGGGGCTGAAAAACTGTTTTTT. Its translation is CASGLDREGAEKLFF.